This entry features one T cell receptor beta chain sequence. This clonotype was observed many times. The antigen it recognizes is unknown. Per-base qualities were not stored, and no clone one base away is much larger. The data are from a study of T-cell reconstitution after alpha-beta-depleted transplantation in children (dated by TCRdb to 2015 to 2016). Regarding the research as a whole: The study quantitatively tracked T-cell immune reconstitution after TCRalphabeta/CD19-depleted allogeneic hematopoietic cell transplantation in children using TCR repertoire profiling.

The method behind the library was PCR. The sequencing machine was an Illumina HiSeq 2500. To normalize quantification of the TCRbeta repertoire, the TCR libraries were built with molecular barcoding that relied on unique molecular identifiers. TCRdb reprocessed the public reads (quality trimming at Q25 with fastp, clone calling with MiXCR) and kept in-frame beta chains. Here each entry gathers all rows of one CDR3 protein and keeps the most common genes and DNA. Across this sample there are some 590,000 distinct CDR3 sequences, with roughly a tenth seen only once. The ten largest clonotypes hold 4% to 5% of the sample. The CDR3 holds 17 amino acids from the cysteine to the phenylalanine. Only the CDR3 part of the read is kept: 51 bases, read in frame from the first base. V loses 5 bases at its end and J loses 6 bases; junction bases beyond the gene matches: 15. As encoded in the germline V gene, CDR1 is MNHEY while CDR2 is SVGEGT.

Sample: PBMCs from the stem cell graft donor, taken from the stem cell graft. The rearranged chain carries TRBV6-2 or TRBV6-3 and TRBJ2-3; TRBD2 matches 9 bases in the middle. This receptor was obtained from a human donor who donated a stem cell graft to a child with acute myeloid leukemia. For the CDR3, the sequence is CASSVTSGRPGADTQYF. The DNA reads TGTGCCAGCAGTGTGACTAGCGGTCGTCCAGGCGCGGATACGCAGTATTTT.